This note documents a single TCR beta chain sequence. These data are taken from a study of control samples from healthy donors and cancer patients. CDR1 LGHNA and CDR2 YNFKEQ come from the germline V gene. This CDR3 spans 15 amino acids. Trimming took off 8 bases at V and 0 bases at J, with 13 bases between the two ends. Method: immunoSEQ multiplex PCR; TCRdb's copy keeps in-frame clones and lacks some. The profile shows 150,000 to 200,000 clones, 88% of them singletons. The clonotype was recovered from a man aged 18-30 years in good health. The rearrangement uses TRBV4-2 and TRBJ2-2, with D tentatively TRBD2 (5 bases). Material for sequencing was blood. The CDR3 spells CASQFGIANTGELFF. DNA of the CDR3: TGTGCCAGCCAATTCGGGATTGCGAACACCGGGGAGCTGTTTTTT.